The 11 T cell receptor beta chains reported below all come from one sample, sequenced in a study of PD-1 blockade in classical Hodgkin lymphoma. Here immunoSEQ multiplex PCR was the method, and the copy in TCRdb shows in-frame clones only, minus some. The table has tens of thousands of clones, roughly 87% seen once. Described time point: cycle 4 day 1 (C4D1), after 6 weeks of nivolumab. Following autologous stem cell transplantation, relapse occurred in every patient, and exposure to brentuximab vedotin varied. The sample here was peripheral blood mononuclear cells (PBMCs), taken before the fourth cycle of nivolumab. The receptors stem from a human donor with classical Hodgkin lymphoma.

This clone has only one observation. The chain is built from TRBV5-1 and TRBJ2-3, with 9 bases aligning to TRBD2. V shed 0 bases, J shed 1 base, and the junction held 3 bases outside the gene matches. The length of the CDR3 is 16 residues. Germline lookup yields CDR1 SGHRS and CDR2 YFSETQ. The CDR3 DNA is TGCGCCAGCAGCTTGGCCTTAGCGGGGGGCACAGATACGCAGTATTTT. Translating it yields CASSLALAGGTDTQYF.

The J gene is TRBJ1-1, the V gene TRBV6-4, with 10 bases fitting TRBD1. CDR1 and CDR2 from the germline V gene are MRHNA and SNTAGT. With V trimmed by 6 bases and J by 4 bases, 14 bases remained unmatched. The CDR3 sequence is 17 residues long. The CDR3 loop reads CASRPTLDRGRVTEAFF. The DNA for the CDR3 is TGTGCCAGCAGGCCGACTCTCGACAGGGGGCGAGTCACTGAAGCTTTCTTT.

The genes are TRBV5-4 and TRBJ2-2; tentatively, D is TRBD1 or TRBD2 (7 bases each). CDR3 length: 16 amino acids. Germline CDR1 is SGHNT and CDR2 is YYREEE (reference sequence). Trimming removed 4 bases from V and 1 base from J, with 14 bases in between. CDR3: CASSLGGGQNTGELFF. CDR3 nucleotides: TGTGCCAGCAGCCTGGGAGGGGGCCAGAACACCGGGGAGCTGTTTTTT.

The CDR3 sequence is CASSPSGGFPGANVLTF. DNA for the CDR3: TGCGCCAGCAGCCCCAGTGGCGGCTTCCCTGGGGCCAACGTCCTGACTTTC. The chain combines TRBV4-1 with TRBJ2-6; no definite D call. There are 17 residues in the CDR3. The germline CDR1 and CDR2 sequences are MGHRA and YSYEKL. V shed 4 bases and J shed 2 bases, with 15 bases lying between them.

The CDR3: CASSALDRENYEQYF. The CDR3 DNA follows: TGTGCCAGCAGCGCTCTGGACAGGGAGAACTACGAGCAGTACTTC. This chain uses TRBV7-9 with TRBJ2-7, with 8 nucleotides matching TRBD1. In germline, CDR1 is SEHNR, CDR2 FQNEAQ (reference sequence). The trim removed 5 bases at V and 3 bases at J, leaving 9 bases unmatched. The CDR3 runs 15 residues. The variable domain in full, with the rest retrieved from reference TRBV7-9 and TRBJ2-7, is DTGVSQNPRHKITKRGQNVTFRCDPISEHNRLYWYRQTLGQGPEFLTYFQNEAQLEKSRLLSDRFSAERPKGSFSTLEIQRTEQGDSAMYLCASSALDRENYEQYFGPGTRLTVT.

J is TRBJ1-6 and V is TRBV5-6; 7 bases fit TRBD1. CDR1 and CDR2 (germline): SGHDT, YYEEEE. The CDR3 is made up of 15 amino acids. Trimming at V came to 0 bases and at J to 9 bases, leaving 6 bases not matched to a gene. The CDR3 DNA reads as TGTGCCAGCAGCTTGGCTGTCAGGGGGACTTCACCCCTCCACTTT. Amino acid sequence: CASSLAVRGTSPLHF.

This rearrangement joins TRBV7-9 to TRBJ2-5, with 10 bases lining up with TRBD1. Germline CDR1 is SEHNR and CDR2 is FQNEAQ (reference sequence). CDR3 length: 12 amino acids. V shed 4 bases and J 11 bases; nucleotides not matched to a gene: 4. CDR3 residues: CASSSGTGEQYF. CDR3 bases: TGTGCCAGCAGCTCCGGGACAGGGGAGCAGTACTTC.

This rearrangement joins TRBV7-2 to TRBJ2-7, with unresolved D. Germline assignment: CDR1 SGHTA and CDR2 FQGNSA. The CDR3 has 14 amino acids. The V and J ends lost 1 base and 1 base respectively, with 8 bases between them. The CDR3, as DNA: TGTGCCAGCAGCTTAGGGCTAGGATCCTACGAGCAGTACTTC. This translates into CASSLGLGSYEQYF.

The chain recombines TRBV5-1 with TRBJ1-4; TRBD1 is a possible D gene (5 bases). The length of the CDR3 is 15 residues. CDR1 and CDR2 from the germline V gene are SGHRS and YFSETQ. The V end was cut by 0 bases, the J end by 8 bases, with 14 bases between. CDR3 coding DNA: TGCGCCAGCAGCTTGGCACCAGGGAACGGCGAAAAACTGTTTTTT. Its translation: CASSLAPGNGEKLFF.

The V call is TRBV11-1, the J call TRBJ2-1; D remains unclear. Germline values: CDR1 SGHAT, CDR2 FQDESV (reference sequence). The CDR3 is 14 residues long. V lost 5 bases, J lost 10 bases, and 18 bases lay in between. CDR3 sequence: CASSPHRRLGEQFF. The CDR3 region has the DNA TGTGCCAGCAGCCCCCATAGGCGACTCGGCGAGCAGTTCTTC.

The V call is TRBV28, the J call TRBJ2-2; the D gene is possibly TRBD2 (6 bases). The CDR3 covers 14 residues. Per germline, CDR1 MDHEN and CDR2 SYDVKM. V gave up 3 bases and J gave up 3 bases, with 8 bases separating them. The DNA of the CDR3 is TGTGCCAGCAGTTTCGGGGGAGACACCGGGGAGCTGTTTTTT. Its protein is CASSFGGDTGELFF.